This TCR beta chain appears in the sequencing data of a study of tissue T cells after allogeneic stem cell transplantation. General study results and limits: In patients and mice, blood and spleen missed much of tissue repertoire.

Sequenced by immunoSEQ multiplex PCR; TCRdb stores in-frame clones only, minus some. Among fewer than 30,000 clones listed, 73% were seen once. Comparators without hematopoietic cell transplant had other cancers, at least five gastrointestinal samples, and no known gastrointestinal disease. GI sites, liver, skin and spleen were taken after median 9.75 post-mortem hours. The CDR3 is made up of 18 amino acids. Germline V CDR1 and CDR2: SGHNT, YENEEA. V shed 1 base and J 6 bases; nucleotides not matched to a gene: 12. Notes on this clone: Its antigen is unidentified.

The chain combines TRBV11-3 with TRBJ2-6, with 7 bases fitting TRBD1. The specimen comprised tissue from the ileum, sampled at autopsy. This sequence was found in a female donor aged 60 or older with lung cancer. The CDR3 region is CASSLAGSNRGKANVLTF. CDR3 coding DNA: TGTGCCAGCAGCTTAGCGGGGTCTAACAGGGGAAAGGCCAACGTCCTGACTTTC.